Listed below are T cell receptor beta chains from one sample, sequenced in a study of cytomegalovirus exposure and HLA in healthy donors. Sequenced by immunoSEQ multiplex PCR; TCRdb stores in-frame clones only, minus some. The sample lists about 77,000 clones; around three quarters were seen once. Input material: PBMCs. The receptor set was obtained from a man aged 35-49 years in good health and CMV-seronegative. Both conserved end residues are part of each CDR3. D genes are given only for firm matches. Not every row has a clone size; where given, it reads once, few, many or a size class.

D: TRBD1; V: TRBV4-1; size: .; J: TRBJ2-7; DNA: TGCGCCAGCAGCCGCCGACAGGGTGTCGGACAGGTGGGCTACGAGCAGTACTTC; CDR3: CASSRRQGVGQVGYEQYF
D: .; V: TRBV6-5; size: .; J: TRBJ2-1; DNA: TGTGCCAGCACCCTCGTCCAGGGGTCCTACAATGAGCAGTTCTTC; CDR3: CASTLVQGSYNEQFF
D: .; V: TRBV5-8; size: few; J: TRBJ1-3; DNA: TGTGCCAGCACCCTGGCGGACAGTACTGGAAACACCATATATTTT; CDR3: CASTLADSTGNTIYF
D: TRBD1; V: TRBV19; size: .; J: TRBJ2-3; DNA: TGTGCCAGTAGTCCGGACAGGGGGCTTAAAACAGATACGCAGTATTTT; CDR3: CASSPDRGLKTDTQYF
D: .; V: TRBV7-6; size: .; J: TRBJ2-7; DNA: TGTGCCAGCAGCTTAGACCCAACAGGGCCTACTACCTACGAGCAGTACTTC; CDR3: CASSLDPTGPTTYEQYF
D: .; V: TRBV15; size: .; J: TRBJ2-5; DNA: TGTGCCACCAGCAGAGACAACCAAGAGACCCAGTACTTC; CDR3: CATSRDNQETQYF
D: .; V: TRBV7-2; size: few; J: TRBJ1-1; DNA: TGTGCCAGCAGCCCATACTTGGCAGGGGAAGGAGCTTTCTTT; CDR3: CASSPYLAGEGAFF
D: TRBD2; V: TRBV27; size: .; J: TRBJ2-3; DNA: TGTGCCAGCAGGTGGCCTGGGGGGGGGTCAGATACGCAGTATTTT; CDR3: CASRWPGGGSDTQYF
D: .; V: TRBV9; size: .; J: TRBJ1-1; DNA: TGTGCCAGCAGCGTAGGGTGGGAGGTCACTGAAGCTTTCTTT; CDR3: CASSVGWEVTEAFF
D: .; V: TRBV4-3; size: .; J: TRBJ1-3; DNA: TGCGCCAGCAGCCAAAAAAACGACGCCGGGGGGATGTCTGGAAACACCATATATTTT; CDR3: CASSQKNDAGGMSGNTIYF
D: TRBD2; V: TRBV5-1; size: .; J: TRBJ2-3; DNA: TGCGCCAGCAGTTCCGGGACTAGCGGGGCCACAGATACGCAGTATTTT; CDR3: CASSSGTSGATDTQYF
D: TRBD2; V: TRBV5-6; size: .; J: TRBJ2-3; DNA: TGTGCCAGCAGTTTACTAGCGGGGGAAGCCGGGGGTACGCAGTATTTT; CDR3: CASSLLAGEAGGTQYF
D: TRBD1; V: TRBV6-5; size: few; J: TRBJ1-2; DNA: TGTGCCAGCAGGGGGACAGTTTATGGCTACACCTTC; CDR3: CASRGTVYGYTF
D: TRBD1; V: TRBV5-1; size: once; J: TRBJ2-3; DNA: TGCGCCAGCCGGATACAGGGGCTTATAGAAGATACGCAGTATTTT; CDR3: CASRIQGLIEDTQYF
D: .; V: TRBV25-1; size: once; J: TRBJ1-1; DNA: TGTGCCAGCAGCCCCAGCGGGGTGAACACTGAAGCTTTCTTT; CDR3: CASSPSGVNTEAFF